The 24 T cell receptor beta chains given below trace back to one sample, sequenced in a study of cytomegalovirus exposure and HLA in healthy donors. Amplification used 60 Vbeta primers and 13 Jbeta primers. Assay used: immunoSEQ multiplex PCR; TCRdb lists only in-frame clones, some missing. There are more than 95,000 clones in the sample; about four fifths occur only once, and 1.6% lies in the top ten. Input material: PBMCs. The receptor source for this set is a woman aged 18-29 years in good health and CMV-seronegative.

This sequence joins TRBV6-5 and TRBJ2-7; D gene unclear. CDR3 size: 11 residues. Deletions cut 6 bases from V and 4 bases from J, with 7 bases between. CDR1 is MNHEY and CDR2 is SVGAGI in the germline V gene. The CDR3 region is CASRETYEQYF. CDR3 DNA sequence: TGTGCCAGCAGGGAGACGTACGAGCAGTACTTC.

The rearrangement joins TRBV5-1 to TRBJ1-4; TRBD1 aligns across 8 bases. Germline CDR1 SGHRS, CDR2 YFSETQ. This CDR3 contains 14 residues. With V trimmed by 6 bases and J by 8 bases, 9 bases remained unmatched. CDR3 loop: CASTRTGTNEKLFF. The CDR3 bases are TGCGCCAGCACCCGGACAGGGACAAACGAAAAACTGTTTTTT.

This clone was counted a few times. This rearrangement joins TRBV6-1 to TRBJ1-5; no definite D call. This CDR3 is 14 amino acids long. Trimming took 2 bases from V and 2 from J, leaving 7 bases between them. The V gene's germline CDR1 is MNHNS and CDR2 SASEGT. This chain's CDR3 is CASSEQVGNQPQHF. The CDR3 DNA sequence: TGTGCCAGCAGTGAACAGGTTGGCAATCAGCCCCAGCATTTT.

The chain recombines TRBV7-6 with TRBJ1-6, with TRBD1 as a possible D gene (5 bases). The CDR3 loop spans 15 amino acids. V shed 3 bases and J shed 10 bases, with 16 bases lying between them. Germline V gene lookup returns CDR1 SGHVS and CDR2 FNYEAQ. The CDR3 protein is CASSFRGEGGSPLHF. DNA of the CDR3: TGTGCCAGCAGCTTTAGAGGGGAGGGTGGGTCACCCCTCCACTTT.

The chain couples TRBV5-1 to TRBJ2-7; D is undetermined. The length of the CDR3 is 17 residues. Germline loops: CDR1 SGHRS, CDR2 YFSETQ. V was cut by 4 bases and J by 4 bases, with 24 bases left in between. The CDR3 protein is CASSPTVHTVRSYEQYF. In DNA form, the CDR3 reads TGCGCCAGCAGCCCCACGGTCCATACAGTAAGATCATACGAGCAGTACTTC.

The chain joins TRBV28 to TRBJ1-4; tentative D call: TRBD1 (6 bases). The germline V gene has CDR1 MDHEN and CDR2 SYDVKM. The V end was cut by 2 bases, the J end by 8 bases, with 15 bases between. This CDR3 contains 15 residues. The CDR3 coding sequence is TGTGCCAGCAGTTTACAGGGGAAGTGGCGGGAAAAACTGTTTTTT. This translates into CASSLQGKWREKLFF.

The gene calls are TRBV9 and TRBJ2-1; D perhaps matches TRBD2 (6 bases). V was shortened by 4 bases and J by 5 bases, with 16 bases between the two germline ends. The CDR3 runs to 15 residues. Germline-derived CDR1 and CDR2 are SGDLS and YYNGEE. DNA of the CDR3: TGTGCCAGCAGCCCCTCGTGGGGGGACCACAATGAGCAGTTCTTC. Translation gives CASSPSWGDHNEQFF.

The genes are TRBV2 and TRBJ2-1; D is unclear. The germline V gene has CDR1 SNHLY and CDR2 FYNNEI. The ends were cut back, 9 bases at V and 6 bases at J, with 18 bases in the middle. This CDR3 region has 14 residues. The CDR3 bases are TGTGCCAGTCAAGGCTTTGGCGGAAGCAATGAGCAGTTCTTC. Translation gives CASQGFGGSNEQFF.

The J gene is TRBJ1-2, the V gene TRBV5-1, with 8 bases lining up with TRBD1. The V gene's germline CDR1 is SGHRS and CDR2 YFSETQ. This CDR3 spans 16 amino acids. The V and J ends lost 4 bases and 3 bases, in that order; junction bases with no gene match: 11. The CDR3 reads CASSDLLSTGDYGYTF. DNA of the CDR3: TGCGCCAGCAGCGACCTCCTCTCGACAGGGGACTATGGCTACACCTTC.

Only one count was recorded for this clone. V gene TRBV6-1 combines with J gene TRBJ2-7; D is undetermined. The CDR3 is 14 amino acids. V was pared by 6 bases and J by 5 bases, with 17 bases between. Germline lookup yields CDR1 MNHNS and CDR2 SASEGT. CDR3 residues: CASRTGSRDDEQYF. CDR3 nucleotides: TGTGCCAGCAGAACCGGGTCAAGAGACGACGAGCAGTACTTC.

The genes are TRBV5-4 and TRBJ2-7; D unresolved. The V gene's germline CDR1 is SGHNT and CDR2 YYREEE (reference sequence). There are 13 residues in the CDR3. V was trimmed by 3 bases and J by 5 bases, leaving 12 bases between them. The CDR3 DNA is TGTGCCAGCAGCTGGCCGGGTTCGGACGAGCAGTACTTC. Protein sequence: CASSWPGSDEQYF.

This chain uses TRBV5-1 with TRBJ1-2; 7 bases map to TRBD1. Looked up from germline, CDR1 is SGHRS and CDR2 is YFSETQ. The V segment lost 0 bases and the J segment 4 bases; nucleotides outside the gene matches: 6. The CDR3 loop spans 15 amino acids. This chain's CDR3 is CASSLEGQLRYGYTF. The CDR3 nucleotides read TGCGCCAGCAGCTTGGAGGGACAGCTACGCTATGGCTACACCTTC.

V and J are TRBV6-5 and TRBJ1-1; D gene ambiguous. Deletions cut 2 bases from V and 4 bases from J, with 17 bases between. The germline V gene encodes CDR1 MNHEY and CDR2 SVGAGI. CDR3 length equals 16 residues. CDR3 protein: CASSYPSVGGSTEAFF. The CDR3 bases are TGTGCCAGCAGTTACCCTAGTGTGGGAGGGAGCACTGAAGCTTTCTTT.

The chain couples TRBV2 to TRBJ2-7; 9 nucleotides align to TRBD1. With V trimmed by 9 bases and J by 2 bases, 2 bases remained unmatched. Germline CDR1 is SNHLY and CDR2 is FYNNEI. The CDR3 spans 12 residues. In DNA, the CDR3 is TGTGCCAGTCGGGACAGGGCCTACGAGCAGTACTTC. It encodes CASRDRAYEQYF.

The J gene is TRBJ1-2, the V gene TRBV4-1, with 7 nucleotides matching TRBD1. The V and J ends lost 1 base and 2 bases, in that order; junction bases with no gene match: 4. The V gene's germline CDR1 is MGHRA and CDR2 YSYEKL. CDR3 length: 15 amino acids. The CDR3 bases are TGCGCCAGCAGCCAAGGGACAGGTAAAAACTATGGCTACACCTTC. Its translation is CASSQGTGKNYGYTF.

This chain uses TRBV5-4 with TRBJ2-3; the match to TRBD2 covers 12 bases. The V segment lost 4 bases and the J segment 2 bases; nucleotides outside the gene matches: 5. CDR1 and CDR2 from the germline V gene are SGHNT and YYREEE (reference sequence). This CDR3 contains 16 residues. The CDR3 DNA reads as TGTGCCAGCAGCCGGACTAGCGGGGTCCCCACAGATACGCAGTATTTT. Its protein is CASSRTSGVPTDTQYF. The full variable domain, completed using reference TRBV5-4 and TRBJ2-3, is ETGVTQSPTHLIKTRGQQVTLRCSSQSGHNTVSWYQQALGQGPQFIFQYYREEENGRGNFPPRFSGLQFPNYSSELNVNALELDDSALYLCASSRTSGVPTDTQYFGPGTRLTVL.

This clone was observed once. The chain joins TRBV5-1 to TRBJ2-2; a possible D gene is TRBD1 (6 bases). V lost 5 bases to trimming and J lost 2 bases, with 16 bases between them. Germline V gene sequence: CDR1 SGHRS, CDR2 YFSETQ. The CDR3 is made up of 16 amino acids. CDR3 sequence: CASRPVGQPNTGELFF. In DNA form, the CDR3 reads TGCGCCAGCAGACCCGTTGGACAGCCCAACACCGGGGAGCTGTTTTTT.

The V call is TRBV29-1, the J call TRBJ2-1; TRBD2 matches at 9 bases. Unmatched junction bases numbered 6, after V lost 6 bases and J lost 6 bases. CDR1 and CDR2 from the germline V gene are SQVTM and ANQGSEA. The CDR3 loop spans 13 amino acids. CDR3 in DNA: TGCAGCGTACCGGGACTAGCATTCAATGAGCAGTTCTTC. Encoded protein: CSVPGLAFNEQFF.

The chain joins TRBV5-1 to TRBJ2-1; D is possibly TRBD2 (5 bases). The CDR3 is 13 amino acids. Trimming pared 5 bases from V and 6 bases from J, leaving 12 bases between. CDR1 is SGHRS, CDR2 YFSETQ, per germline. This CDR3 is CASRLYSANEQFF. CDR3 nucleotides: TGCGCCAGCAGGCTCTATAGCGCCAATGAGCAGTTCTTC.

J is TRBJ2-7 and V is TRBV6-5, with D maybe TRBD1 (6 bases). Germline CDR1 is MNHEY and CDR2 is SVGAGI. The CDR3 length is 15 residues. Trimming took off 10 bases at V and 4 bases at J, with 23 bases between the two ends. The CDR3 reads CATTSGTGPSYEQYF. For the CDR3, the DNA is TGTGCCACTACCTCGGGAACAGGGCCATCGTACGAGCAGTACTTC.

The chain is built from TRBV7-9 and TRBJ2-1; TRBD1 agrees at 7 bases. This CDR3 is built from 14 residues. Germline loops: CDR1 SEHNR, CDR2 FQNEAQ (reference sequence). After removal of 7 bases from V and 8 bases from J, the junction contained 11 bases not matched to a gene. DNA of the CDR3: TGTGCCAGCACCACTCAGGGACAGCAACATGAGCAGTTCTTC. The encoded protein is CASTTQGQQHEQFF.

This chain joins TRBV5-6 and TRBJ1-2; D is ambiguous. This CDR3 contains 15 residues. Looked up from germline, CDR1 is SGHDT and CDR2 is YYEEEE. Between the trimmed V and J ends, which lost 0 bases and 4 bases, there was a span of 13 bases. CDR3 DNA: TGTGCCAGCAGCTTGGCCGAGGCACCTCTCTATGGCTACACCTTC. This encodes CASSLAEAPLYGYTF.

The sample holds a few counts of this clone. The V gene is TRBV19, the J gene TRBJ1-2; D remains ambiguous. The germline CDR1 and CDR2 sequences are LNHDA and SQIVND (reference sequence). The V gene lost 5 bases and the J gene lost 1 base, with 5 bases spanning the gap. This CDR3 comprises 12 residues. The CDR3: CASSSINYGYTF. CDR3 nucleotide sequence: TGTGCCAGTAGTTCCATTAACTATGGCTACACCTTC.

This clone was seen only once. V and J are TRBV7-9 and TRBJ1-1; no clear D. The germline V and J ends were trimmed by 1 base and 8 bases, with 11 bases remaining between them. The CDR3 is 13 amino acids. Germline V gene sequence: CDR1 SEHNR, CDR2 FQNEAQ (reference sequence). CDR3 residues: CASSLVVSGEAFF. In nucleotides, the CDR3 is TGTGCCAGCAGCTTAGTCGTGTCCGGGGAAGCTTTCTTT.